The 23 T cell receptor beta chains listed next were all sequenced from one sample in a study of early T cells in non-severe SARS-CoV-2 infection (dated by TCRdb to the early 2020s). The library relied on 5' RACE. The run used a NextSeq 500. Through fastp at Q25 and MiXCR, TCRdb rebuilt clones from the public reads, retaining in-frame beta chains. Records with the same CDR3 protein are collapsed into one entry carrying the most frequent genes and DNA. The sample includes 85,000 to 95,000 distinct CDR3 sequences, with about 15% observed a single time. The leading ten clones occupy approximately 0.54% of the sample. Sample: whole blood. These receptors were obtained from an adult who was a healthcare worker with PCR-confirmed SARS-CoV-2 infection or an uninfected control (not recorded which).

This chain connects TRBV29-1 to TRBJ2-3; D might be TRBD2 (5 bases). The CDR3 is made up of 13 amino acids. Trimming cost V 3 bases and J 0 bases, with 7 bases left between them. CDR1 SQVTM and CDR2 ANQGSEA come from the germline V gene. The CDR3 DNA is TGCAGCGTTGACCGGGGTAGCACAGATACGCAGTATTTT. Encoded protein: CSVDRGSTDTQYF.

This clonotype turned up a few times. V usage is TRBV19 and J usage is TRBJ2-1, with 11 positions matching TRBD2. The CDR3 consists of 15 residues. Germline loops: CDR1 LNHDA, CDR2 SQIVND (reference sequence). The V segment lost 7 bases and the J segment 7 bases; nucleotides outside the gene matches: 9. CDR3 protein: CASTQLAGVKNEQFF. As DNA, the CDR3 is TGTGCCAGTACCCAACTAGCGGGGGTTAAGAATGAGCAGTTCTTC.

V gene TRBV7-6 combines with J gene TRBJ2-2; perhaps TRBD1 as D (5 bases). The CDR3 extends over 16 amino acids. Deletions cut 0 bases from V and 4 bases from J, with 12 bases between. The germline gives CDR1 SGHVS, CDR2 FNYEAQ. CDR3 protein: CASSLAPAGSTGELFF. The CDR3 DNA follows: TGTGCCAGCAGCTTAGCGCCGGCAGGGTCCACCGGGGAGCTGTTTTTT.

Comments on this clonotype: This may be a read error: a much more frequent sequence differs by one nucleotide. The V and J genes are TRBV28 and TRBJ2-7; tentative D call: TRBD2 (6 bases). The CDR3 sequence is 13 residues long. Trimming pared 10 bases from V and 2 bases from J, leaving 15 bases between. CDR1 is MDHEN and CDR2 is SYDVKM in the germline V gene. CDR3 coding DNA: TGTGCCACCGTGGGACGCGGGGCCTACGAGCAGTACGTC. This sequence encodes CATVGRGAYEQYV.

V usage is TRBV20-1 and J usage is TRBJ2-2; D remains ambiguous. Trimming left V 0 bases short and J 6 bases short, with 8 bases between. The CDR3 loop spans 13 amino acids. Germline CDR1 and CDR2: DFQATT and SNEGSKA (reference sequence). CDR3 sequence (DNA): TGCAGTGCTAGAGATTTTGCGGCCGGGGAGCTGTTTTTT. Residues: CSARDFAAGELFF.

The V gene is TRBV3-1, the J gene TRBJ2-7; 8 bases agree with TRBD1. This CDR3 contains 18 residues. Trimming took 4 bases from V and 5 from J; bases not matched to a gene: 19. Germline CDR1 is LGHDT and CDR2 is YNNKEL (reference sequence). In DNA form, the CDR3 reads TGTGCCAGCAGCCCCTCGATTCCGTGGGACAGGTCGGGGAACGAGCAGTACGTC. Encoded protein: CASSPSIPWDRSGNEQYV.

The chain uses TRBV15 and TRBJ2-3, with D unresolved. Trimming shortened V by 3 bases and J by 6 bases, and 10 bases separated the two germline ends. Germline V gene lookup returns CDR1 LNHNV and CDR2 YYDKDF (reference sequence). This CDR3 is 13 amino acids long. Here the CDR3 reads CATSRAGRDTQYF. CDR3 bases: TGTGCCACCAGCAGGGCTGGTCGGGATACGCAGTATTTT.

The chain joins TRBV12-3 or TRBV12-4 to TRBJ1-1, with D possibly matching TRBD1 (5 bases). This CDR3 contains 10 residues. Trimming stripped 8 bases from V and 6 bases from J, with 7 bases between. The CDR3 DNA is TGTGCCAGCGGGGCAGCTGAAGCTTTCTTT. Amino acids: CASGAAEAFF.

The chain uses TRBV28 and TRBJ2-1; D is possibly TRBD2 (5 bases). V was cut by 9 bases and J by 0 bases, with 15 bases left in between. Germline loops: CDR1 MDHEN, CDR2 SYDVKM. The CDR3 consists of 15 residues. The CDR3 coding sequence is TGTGCCAGTCGGGGTGGGGTTCGCTCCTACAATGAGCAGTTCTTC. This translates into CASRGGVRSYNEQFF.

In its sample, this clonotype was seen many times. V is TRBV9 and J is TRBJ2-2; D perhaps matches TRBD1 (8 bases). Germline V gives CDR1 SGDLS, CDR2 YYNGEE. Trimming left V 4 bases short and J 8 bases short, with 21 bases between. The CDR3 totals 16 residues. DNA for the CDR3: TGTGCCAGCAGCTTCCGACAGGGGAGGGGTATAGGGGAGCTGTTTTTT. Its protein product is CASSFRQGRGIGELFF.

V is TRBV20-1 and J is TRBJ2-3, with 12 positions matching TRBD2. Losses at the gene ends were 3 bases for V and 3 bases for J; bases not matched to a gene: 1. The V gene's germline CDR1 is DFQATT and CDR2 SNEGSKA (reference sequence). The CDR3 has 14 amino acids. CDR3 sequence (DNA): TGCAGTGCTAGGACTAGCGGGGGTACAGATACGCAGTATTTT. It specifies CSARTSGGTDTQYF.

There are a few counts of this clonotype. This sequence joins TRBV4-1 and TRBJ2-3; D might be TRBD1 (6 bases). Per the germline V gene, CDR1 is MGHRA and CDR2 is YSYEKL. The CDR3 sequence is 14 residues long. V shed 3 bases and J shed 4 bases, with 11 bases lying between them. This chain's CDR3 is CASSQASGADTQYF. The CDR3 nucleotides are TGCGCCAGCAGCCAGGCATCAGGGGCAGATACGCAGTATTTT.

Turning to this clonotype: With a much larger clone just one base away, this may be a read error. The chain combines TRBV4-1 with TRBJ1-2; TRBD1 matches at 8 bases. CDR1 MGHRA and CDR2 YSYEKL come from the germline V gene. This CDR3 has 15 amino acids. CDR3 bases: TGCGCCATCAGCCAGATACAGGGGGTTCACTATGGCTACACCTTC. Its translation: CAISQIQGVHYGYTF.

A few counts support this clonotype. The rearrangement uses TRBV5-1 and TRBJ1-2; a possible D gene is TRBD1 (6 bases). Germline lookup yields CDR1 SGHRS and CDR2 YFSETQ. V lost 4 bases, J lost 6 bases, and 16 bases lay in between. The CDR3 totals 14 residues. The chain's CDR3 is CASSLTNREDGYTF. The CDR3 DNA reads as TGCGCCAGCAGCCTCACTAACAGGGAGGATGGCTACACCTTC.

In nucleotides, the CDR3 is TGTGCCAGCAACTCCGGGACATTGGGCTCCTACGAGCAGTACGTC. Its translation is CASNSGTLGSYEQYV. This chain connects TRBV6-6 to TRBJ2-7, with D tentatively TRBD1 (6 bases). The CDR3 runs to 15 residues. The V gene's germline CDR1 is MNHNY and CDR2 SVGAGI (reference sequence). Trimming shortened V by 7 bases and J by 0 bases, and 16 bases separated the two germline ends.

This chain joins TRBV7-2 and TRBJ1-2, with unresolved D. The CDR3 is made up of 18 amino acids. Trimming shortened V by 5 bases and J by 1 base, and 23 bases separated the two germline ends. Germline values: CDR1 SGHTA, CDR2 FQGNSA. CDR3 amino acids: CASSAASGLRFYNYGYTF. The CDR3 region has the DNA TGTGCCAGCAGCGCCGCCTCAGGCCTGCGTTTCTATAACTATGGCTACACCTTC.

This clonotype was detected only a few times. This chain uses TRBV29-1 with TRBJ2-7; D unclear. The germline V gene has CDR1 SQVTM and CDR2 ANQGSEA. V lost 7 bases to trimming and J lost 4 bases, with 11 bases between them. CDR3 length equals 11 residues. CDR3: CSAVGRYEQYV. The CDR3, as DNA: TGCAGCGCCGTAGGAAGGTACGAGCAGTACGTC.

The chain has TRBV20-1 and TRBJ1-6; a possible D gene is TRBD1 (6 bases). The CDR3 runs to 16 residues. Germline V CDR1 and CDR2: DFQATT, SNEGSKA (reference sequence). Trimming shortened V by 6 bases and J by 0 bases, and 15 bases separated the two germline ends. In DNA, the CDR3 is TGCAGTGCCCCAGAGGGGGGGCTCTCCTATAATTCACCCCTCCACTTT. Translated, it gives CSAPEGGLSYNSPLHF.

In DNA form, the CDR3 reads TGTGCCAGACTAGGACTAGTAGAAGAGACCCAGTACTTC. The encoded protein is CARLGLVEETQYF. The chain carries TRBV21-1 and TRBJ2-5; the table's D gene call, TRBD2, was not cross checked with the DNA. TRBV21-1 is termed a pseudogene. This CDR3 region has 13 residues.

The chain links TRBV20-1 to TRBJ2-1; TRBD1 aligns across 9 bases. The CDR3 contains 14 residues. V shed 6 bases, J shed 3 bases, and the junction held 6 bases outside the gene matches. In germline, CDR1 is DFQATT, CDR2 SNEGSKA (reference sequence). The chain's CDR3 is CSAITGGFYNEQFF. CDR3 in DNA: TGCAGTGCCATTACAGGGGGCTTCTACAATGAGCAGTTCTTC.

This clonotype came up many times. The chain recombines TRBV28 with TRBJ2-7; D may be TRBD2 (6 bases). The CDR3 length is 13 residues. V lost 5 bases and J lost 3, with 11 bases in between. Germline lookup yields CDR1 MDHEN and CDR2 SYDVKM. CDR3 sequence (DNA): TGTGCCAGCAGTCTGGCCGGGGGCTACGAGCAGTACGTC. Encoded protein: CASSLAGGYEQYV.

This clonotype has more than one count but fewer than ten. The chain has TRBV20-1 and TRBJ1-4; 7 nucleotides match TRBD1. V gave up 5 bases and J gave up 0 bases; unmatched junction bases: 6. The CDR3 spans 15 residues. CDR1 and CDR2 (germline): DFQATT, SNEGSKA (reference sequence). CDR3 sequence reads: CSARRQGPTNEKLFF. The CDR3, as DNA: TGCAGTGCTCGAAGACAGGGACCAACTAATGAAAAACTGTTTTTT.

This clonotype was seen more than once but under ten times. With a much larger clone just one base away, this may be a read error. This chain connects TRBV2 to TRBJ2-3, with no clear D. The CDR3 consists of 11 residues. Trimming cost V 6 bases and J 3 bases, with 4 bases left between them. CDR1 is SNHLY, CDR2 FYNNEI, per germline. CDR3 region: CASSETDTQYF. CDR3 bases: TGTGCCAGCAGCGAGACAGATACGCAGTATTTT.